This T cell receptor (beta chain) was recovered during a study of regulatory T cells in long-lasting Graves disease. The TCR beta library used iRepertoire HTBI primers with Arm-PCR amplification of CDR3. TCRdb re-called the multiplex PCR reads through MiXCR, storing one row per CDR3 protein. The table records around 420,000 distinct CDR3 sequences, roughly 15% of them present only once. Details on this clonotype: Its antigen is as yet unknown.

Study results and limitations: Persistent disease showed a preference for TRBV28, TRBJ1-2 and TRBJ2-5. Lower TCR diversity was seen in persistent Graves' patients than in newly diagnosed ones.

Trimming removed 11 bases from V and 4 bases from J; junction bases left unmatched: 16. Germline CDR1 and CDR2: SGHTA and FQGNSA. The CDR3 has 16 residues. Stated time point: newly diagnosed GD, antithyroid drugs for less than 3 months. After RNA was extracted from PBMCs, the TCR library was made from it. EDTA tubes held 7 to 9 milliliters of peripheral blood from each patient. This sequence originates from a female donor with Graves disease. Sequencing used peripheral blood mononuclear cells (PBMCs), obtained at new diagnosis, from a patient treated with antithyroid drugs. The rearrangement uses TRBV7-2 and TRBJ2-5, with TRBD1 identical over 10 bases. The CDR3 loop is CACSGDGTGVRETQYF. CDR3 in DNA: TGTGCCTGCTCTGGGGACGGGACAGGGGTTCGAGAGACCCAGTACTTC. Based on the CDR3 plus reference TRBV7-2 and TRBJ2-5, the full variable domain is GAGVSQSPSNKVTEKGKDVELRCDPISGHTALYWYRQSLGQGLEFLIYFQGNSAPDKSGLPSDRFSAERTGGSVSTLTIQRTQQEDSAVYLCACSGDGTGVRETQYFGPGTRLLVL.